The 4 T cell receptor beta chains presented below share a single source sample, sequenced in a study of T cells after yellow fever vaccination. TCRdb reprocessed the 5' RACE reads via MiXCR and lists one record per CDR3 protein. The sample records approximately 300,000 distinct CDR3 sequences, about 11% being singletons. The source material was CD4+ T cells sorted from PBMCs, sampled 45 days after the yellow fever booster vaccination. The receptor source for this set is a man in his late teens or twenties who received the YFV17D yellow fever vaccine.

The CDR3 protein is CASSRSGTGDSPLHF. The CDR3 DNA sequence: TGTGCCAGCAGCCGTTCCGGGACAGGGGATTCACCCCTCCACTTT. The V gene is TRBV5-6, the J gene TRBJ1-6, with 10 bases fitting TRBD1. With V trimmed by 4 bases and J by 8 bases, 6 bases remained unmatched. The germline CDR1 and CDR2 sequences are SGHDT and YYEEEE. The CDR3 loop spans 15 amino acids.

V and J are TRBV20-1 and TRBJ2-1; TRBD2 agrees at 9 bases. Trimming removed 0 bases from V and 4 bases from J; junction bases left unmatched: 10. The CDR3 length is 17 residues. The germline CDR1 and CDR2 sequences are DFQATT and SNEGSKA (reference sequence). CDR3 DNA sequence: TGCAGTGCTAGAGATGTCGAGCGGGGGGCTTCTTACAATGAGCAGTTCTTC. Translation: CSARDVERGASYNEQFF.

CDR3 nucleotide sequence: TGTGCCAGCAGTTACTCGGGGGGCCAAGAGACCCAGTACTTC. It codes for CASSYSGGQETQYF. V and J are TRBV6-5 and TRBJ2-5, with D perhaps TRBD2 (6 bases). V shed 0 bases and J shed 1 base, with 6 bases lying between them. Per germline, CDR1 MNHEY and CDR2 SVGAGI. This CDR3 region has 14 residues.

This clonotype was recorded at least ten times. This chain joins TRBV7-9 and TRBJ1-4; D is ambiguous. From germline, CDR1 is SEHNR and CDR2 FQNEAQ (reference sequence). Trimming took 4 bases from V and 5 from J, leaving 14 bases between them. The CDR3 has 15 amino acids. CDR3: CASSSRVGLNEKLFF. The DNA for the CDR3 is TGTGCCAGCAGCTCTAGGGTGGGATTAAATGAAAAACTGTTTTTT.